A selection of T cell receptor beta chains follows, all from one sample in a study of OX40 agonist ivuxolimab in advanced cancers. Method: immunoSEQ multiplex PCR; TCRdb's copy keeps in-frame clones and lacks some. The repertoire holds more than 50,000 clones, with approximately 90% as singletons. The sequences come from CD4+ or CD8+ T cells sorted from blood, collected in a trial of the OX40 agonist ivuxolimab. The receptors were sampled from an adult with an advanced solid tumor such as melanoma, head and neck, liver or kidney cancer. CDR3s include the opening cysteine and the closing phenylalanine or tryptophan. A D gene is named only where the DNA matches it firmly. Size is stated for part of the rows, as once, few or many counts, or as a class when the clone is expanded.

clone_size | d_call | j_call | v_call | cdr3_aa | cdr3_nt
NA | TRBD1 | TRBJ1-5 | TRBV14 | CASSRTGWPQHF | TGTGCCAGCAGCCGGACAGGGTGGCCCCAGCATTTT
NA | TRBD2 | TRBJ2-1 | TRBV5-4 | CASSTSSGSYNEQFF | TGTGCCAGCAGCACATCTAGCGGGTCTTACAATGAGCAGTTCTTC
NA | TRBD1 | TRBJ2-7 | TRBV9 | CASSVGQGTGPADEQYF | TGTGCCAGCAGCGTAGGTCAGGGGACAGGGCCTGCCGACGAGCAGTACTTC
once | TRBD2 | TRBJ2-7 | TRBV2 | CASNPSGDALREYF | TGTGCCAGCAACCCTAGCGGGGACGCCCTACGAGAGTACTTC
once | TRBD1 | TRBJ1-1 | TRBV5-8 | CASSLRQGSAFF | TGTGCCAGCAGCTTGAGACAGGGTTCAGCTTTCTTT
NA | TRBD2 | TRBJ2-5 | TRBV27 | CASGSPPAGAKETQYF | TGTGCCAGCGGCTCCCCCCCAGCGGGGGCCAAAGAGACCCAGTACTTC
NA | NA | TRBJ1-6 | TRBV7-9 | CASSSGSYSPLHF | TGTGCCAGCAGCTCCGGGTCCTATTCACCCCTCCACTTT
NA | NA | TRBJ1-5 | TRBV2 | CASSEARGNQPQHF | TGTGCCAGCAGTGAAGCGCGAGGGAATCAGCCCCAGCATTTT
NA | NA | TRBJ1-6 | TRBV6-5 | CASSPGQRNSPLHF | TGTGCCAGCAGCCCCGGACAGCGAAATTCACCCCTCCACTTT
NA | TRBD2 | TRBJ2-7 | TRBV7-8 | CASSLGLANWGEQYF | TGTGCCAGCAGCTTAGGACTAGCGAACTGGGGCGAGCAGTACTTC
few | NA | TRBJ1-5 | TRBV19 | CASSAYRVRQPQHF | TGTGCCAGTAGTGCCTACAGGGTACGTCAGCCCCAGCATTTT